The clone carrying this TCR beta chain has only a few counts. One entry per CDR3 protein results from TCRdb running MiXCR on the RT-PCR reads. The table shows more than 550,000 distinct CDR3 sequences, with 13% to 15% occurring only once. Trimming cost V 3 bases and J 2 bases, with 13 bases left between them. CDR1 and CDR2 (germline): MNHEY, SVGEGT. The length of the CDR3 is 15 residues. This receptor was identified in a female donor in good health, serving as a healthy control. The chain recombines TRBV6-2 or TRBV6-3 with TRBJ2-5, with a weak D call TRBD1 (5 bases). Sequencing input: memory CD4+ T cells from blood. The CDR3 nucleotides read TGTGCCAGCAGTTATTATGGGGCAACACAAGAGACCCAGTACTTC. It translates to CASSYYGATQETQYF.